These T cell receptor beta chains were read from a single sample in a study of shared clonotypes between healthy human individuals. Repertoires were generated with immunoSEQ multiplex PCR, while TCRdb's copy carries only in-frame clones and drops some. The sample holds 1,100,000 or so clones; around 78% are singletons and the top ten take 0.52%. Sample: memory CD4+ T cells from PBMCs. The receptors derive from a young man in good health. Some clones in this sample may be carry-over from other donors' samples. The conserved cysteine and the conserved F or W are not part of the CDR3 here. D genes are given only for firm matches.

>TRBV4-1|TRBJ1-2|.
ASSREGLYGYT
>TRBV6-1|TRBJ2-7|.
ASRDTTFTTQY
>TRBV10-1|TRBJ1-5|.
ASSESRDRPQH
>TRBV11-2|TRBJ2-2|.
ASSGGGSTGELF
>TRBV7-9|TRBJ1-4|.
ASSLSGLTNEKLF
>TRBV5-6|TRBJ2-5|TRBD2
ASSPTSGTGETQY
>TRBV7-3|TRBJ1-1|.
ASSPGPRTEAF
>TRBV7-8|TRBJ2-3|TRBD2
ASSLGLAGGTDTQY
>TRBV14|TRBJ2-7|.
ASSQRSEQY
>TRBV28|TRBJ2-4|.
ASSPSSGAIAKNIQY
>TRBV28|TRBJ2-7|.
ASSPLASSSARRGQY
>TRBV4-3|TRBJ2-7|TRBD1
ASSLDRGGSYEQY
>TRBV30|TRBJ2-5|TRBD2
AWRVAGWGETQY
>TRBV27|TRBJ2-1|.
ASPAAGGVNEQF
>TRBV7-2|TRBJ2-2|.
ASSLAGSTGELF
>TRBV5-1|TRBJ2-5|.
ASSLGVVGGEETQY
>TRBV19|TRBJ2-1|.
ASSRDFSYNEQF
>TRBV11-2|TRBJ2-2|.
ASRRVRRAGSTGELF
>TRBV7-2|TRBJ1-2|.
ASSLVTGNYGYT
>TRBV28|TRBJ2-5|.
AAAREETQY
>TRBV11-3|TRBJ2-2|.
ASTGTGELF
>TRBV5-1|TRBJ2-3|TRBD2
ASKRLAVTDTQY